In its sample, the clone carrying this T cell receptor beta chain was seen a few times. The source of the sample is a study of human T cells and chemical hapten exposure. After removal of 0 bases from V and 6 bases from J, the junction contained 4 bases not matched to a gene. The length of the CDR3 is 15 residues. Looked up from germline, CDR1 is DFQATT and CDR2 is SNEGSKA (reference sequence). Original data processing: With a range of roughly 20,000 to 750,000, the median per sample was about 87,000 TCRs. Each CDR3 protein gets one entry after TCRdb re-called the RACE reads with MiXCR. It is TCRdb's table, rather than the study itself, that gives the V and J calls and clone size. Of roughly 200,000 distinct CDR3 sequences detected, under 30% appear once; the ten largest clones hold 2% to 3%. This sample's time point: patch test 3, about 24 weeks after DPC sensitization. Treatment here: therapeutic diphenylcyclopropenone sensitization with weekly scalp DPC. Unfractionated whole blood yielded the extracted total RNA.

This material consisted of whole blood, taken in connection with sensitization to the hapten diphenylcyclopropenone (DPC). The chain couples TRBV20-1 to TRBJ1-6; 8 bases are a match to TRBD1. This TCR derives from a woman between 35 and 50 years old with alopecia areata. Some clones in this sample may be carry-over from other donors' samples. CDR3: CSAREGTGVNSPLHF. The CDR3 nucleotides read TGCAGTGCTAGAGAGGGGACAGGAGTTAATTCACCCCTCCACTTT.